This T cell receptor beta chain was recovered during a study of T-cell reconstitution after alpha-beta-depleted transplantation in children. Notes on the study in general: Several hundred graft clones that had expanded were reportedly the source of alpha-beta T cells about two months after transplant. Diversity of TCRbeta at day 60 was high in some patients, arising from surviving recipient T cells and thymic progenitors. After one year, T-cell counts and TCRbeta diversity mostly came from new T cells.

The CDR3 has 18 residues. J was trimmed by 2 bases and V by 3 bases; bases with no gene match: 9. CDR1 LGHDT and CDR2 YNNKEL come from the germline V gene (reference sequence). In regard to this clonotype: Its matching antigen is unknown.

Preparing the TCRbeta library involved the use of unique molecular identifiers. TCRdb reanalysed the PCR reads using MiXCR and keeps one entry per CDR3 protein. The repertoire holds hundreds of thousands of distinct CDR3 sequences, with 10% to 15% as singletons. The J gene is TRBJ2-1, the V gene TRBV3-1; 11 nucleotides agree with TRBD2. This receptor was taken from a male patient younger than 18 who had a stem cell transplant for acute myeloid leukemia, so the T cells may come from the graft donor. The sample consisted of PBMCs, mostly from graft donor cells, taken 360 days after TCRalphabeta/CD19-depleted stem cell transplant. CDR3 DNA sequence: TGTGCCAGCAGCCACGGTGGACTAGCGGGCCCCCCCTACAATGAGCAGTTCTTC. Encoded protein: CASSHGGLAGPPYNEQFF.